The 4 T cell receptor beta chains listed next were all sequenced from one sample in a study of molecular identifiers for immune sequencing clone quantification. TCRdb re-derived calls from the PCR reads in MiXCR, one entry per CDR3 protein. The repertoire includes over 600,000 distinct CDR3 sequences, about 20% of them detected once, and 0.85% sits in the top ten. The sample consisted of naive CD8+ T cells from blood, with Jurkat cell RNA spiked in. The sample's subset: FACS-sorted CD8+CD4-CCR7+CD45RA+ naive T cells. The source is a human donor in good health. Some libraries in this study had Jurkat cell RNA spiked in.

This clonotype occurred a few times. This rearrangement joins TRBV12-3 or TRBV12-4 to TRBJ2-1; tentative D call: TRBD1 (6 bases). Trimming removed 6 bases at V and 5 bases at J, with 23 bases between. CDR3 size: 17 residues. CDR3 in amino acids: CASSTGVGQGADNEQFF. CDR3 DNA: TGTGCCAGCAGCACCGGAGTGGGACAAGGGGCGGACAATGAGCAGTTCTTC.

This clonotype has more than one count but fewer than ten. The chain carries TRBV19 and TRBJ1-3; 8 positions match TRBD1. V lost 5 bases to trimming and J lost 3 bases; unmatched junction nucleotides: 6. CDR3 length equals 15 residues. Germline CDR1 is LNHDA and CDR2 is SQIVND (reference sequence). The CDR3 bases are TGTGCCAGTAGTTACCAGGGGGCGCTTGGAAACACCATATATTTT. It translates to CASSYQGALGNTIYF. The variable domain in full, with the rest retrieved from reference TRBV19 and TRBJ1-3, is DGGITQSPKYLFRKEGQNVTLSCEQNLNHDAMYWYRQDPGQGLRLIYYSQIVNDFQKGDIAEGYSVSREKKESFPLTVTSAQKNPTAFYLCASSYQGALGNTIYFGEGSWLTVV.

This clonotype was observed many times. This chain joins TRBV4-1 and TRBJ1-2; D may be TRBD1 (5 bases). This CDR3 has 18 residues. Trimming took 0 bases from V and 3 from J, leaving 20 bases between them. CDR1 and CDR2 from the germline V gene are MGHRA and YSYEKL. CDR3 amino acids: CASSQDGVQGLLDYGYTF. CDR3 coding DNA: TGCGCCAGCAGCCAAGACGGTGTGCAGGGTCTTTTGGACTATGGCTACACCTTC.

This clonotype was detected ten times or more. The chain carries TRBV7-2 and TRBJ2-1; the D gene is possibly TRBD1 (6 bases). CDR1 is SGHTA and CDR2 is FQGNSA in the germline V gene. The CDR3 has 15 residues. Deletions cut 6 bases from V and 2 bases from J, with 14 bases between. CDR3 nucleotide sequence: TGTGCCAGCAGTATAACCGGGACAACCTACAATGAGCAGTTCTTC. Its protein is CASSITGTTYNEQFF.